The 18 T cell receptor beta chains below come from one sample, sequenced in a study of tumor-infiltrating lymphocytes in localized non-small cell lung cancer. Method: immunoSEQ multiplex PCR; TCRdb's copy keeps in-frame clones and lacks some. The data show some 22,000 clones, with roughly three quarters seen just once and 3.4% held by the top ten. Sequencing used lung tumor tissue. Receptors originate from a human donor with non-small cell lung cancer.

In regard to this clone: One end of the junction fails to match germline, which may point to a read error. The chain carries TRBV5-1 and TRBJ1-1; 7 nucleotides align to TRBD1. The CDR3 has 15 amino acids. The V gene's germline CDR1 is SGHRS and CDR2 YFSETQ. CDR3 sequence: CATSPGTAMNTEAFF. CDR3 sequence (DNA): TGCGCCACCAGCCCCGGGACAGCAATGAACACTGAAGCTTTCTTT.

The chain has TRBV5-6 and TRBJ1-2, with D possibly matching TRBD1 (6 bases). The CDR3 covers 17 residues. Per the germline V gene, CDR1 is SGHDT and CDR2 is YYEEEE. Trimming shortened V by 4 bases and J by 4 bases, and 23 bases separated the two germline ends. The CDR3 region is CASSPGGGATVSYGYTF. CDR3 nucleotide sequence: TGTGCCAGCAGCCCTGGGGGGGGCGCGACTGTGAGCTATGGCTACACCTTC.

The rearrangement uses TRBV9 and TRBJ2-6; a possible D gene is TRBD1 (6 bases). Trimming cost V 3 bases and J 0 bases, with 7 bases left between them. The CDR3 spans 15 residues. Germline V lookup: CDR1 SGDLS, CDR2 YYNGEE. Written as DNA, the CDR3 is TGTGCCAGCAGCGCACAGGGCTCTGGGGCCAACGTCCTGACTTTC. Protein: CASSAQGSGANVLTF.

The DNA of the CDR3 is TGTGCCAGCAGCTTAGCGCTAGCGGGAGTAAATACGCAGTATTTT. It translates to CASSLALAGVNTQYF. This chain joins TRBV7-2 and TRBJ2-3; 10 positions agree with TRBD2. V was pared by 0 bases and J by 7 bases, with 4 bases of the junction left unmatched. The CDR3 length is 15 residues. Per germline, CDR1 SGHTA and CDR2 FQGNSA.

There are a few counts of this clone. The rearrangement links TRBV5-1 to TRBJ2-7; D may be TRBD2 (7 bases). The CDR3 length is 16 residues. CDR1 and CDR2 from the germline V gene are SGHRS and YFSETQ. V was cut by 2 bases and J by 5 bases, with 20 bases left in between. CDR3 nucleotide sequence: TGCGCCAGCAGCTTAGGGGGGGGTAGGGTTCAGAACGAGCAGTACTTC. This codes for CASSLGGGRVQNEQYF.

The CDR3 region is CASSLVEFSTGELFF. In DNA form, the CDR3 reads TGTGCCAGCAGCTTAGTAGAGTTTAGCACCGGGGAGCTGTTTTTT. The chain employs TRBV7-2 and TRBJ2-2; D gene unclear. CDR1 is SGHTA and CDR2 is FQGNSA in the germline V gene. V was trimmed by 1 base and J by 4 bases, leaving 10 bases between them. This CDR3 has 15 residues.

This sequence joins TRBV9 and TRBJ2-5, with D uncertain. The CDR3 sequence is 15 residues long. The V gene's germline CDR1 is SGDLS and CDR2 YYNGEE. Trimming removed 0 bases at V and 0 bases at J, with 9 bases between. The CDR3 nucleotides are TGTGCCAGCAGCGTAGGGGTAGGGAACCAAGAGACCCAGTACTTC. Translating it yields CASSVGVGNQETQYF.

The genes are TRBV30 and TRBJ2-3; the D gene is possibly TRBD2 (6 bases). CDR1 is GTSNPN and CDR2 is SVGIG in the germline V gene (reference sequence). The CDR3 is 13 residues long. With 3 bases removed from V and 1 base from J, the gap between germline ends came to 8 bases. The CDR3 DNA is TGTGCCTGGAGAGGCGGGGGCACAGATACGCAGTATTTT. It encodes CAWRGGGTDTQYF.

J is TRBJ2-3 and V is TRBV11-1, with D perhaps matching TRBD1 or TRBD2 (7 bases each). The CDR3 totals 15 residues. V was clipped by 5 bases and J by 3 bases, with 15 bases between them. Germline CDR1 reads SGHAT; CDR2 reads FQDESV (reference sequence). The CDR3, as DNA: TGTGCCAGCAGCCCTCGACAGGGAGGGACAGATACGCAGTATTTT. This encodes CASSPRQGGTDTQYF.

The chain recombines TRBV1 with TRBJ1-1. TRBV1 is a documented pseudogene. CDR3 length equals 17 residues. The CDR3 here is CTSRTLGEDAMNTEAFF. In nucleotides, the CDR3 is TGCACCAGCCGCACCCTTGGGGAGGACGCTATGAACACTGAAGCTTTCTTT.

This clone has more than one count but fewer than ten. J is TRBJ2-2 and V is TRBV5-1; 10 bases line up with TRBD1. Germline-derived CDR1 and CDR2 are SGHRS and YFSETQ. The CDR3 totals 16 residues. V shed 2 bases, J shed 7 bases, and the junction held 8 bases outside the gene matches. For the CDR3, the DNA is TGCGCCAGCAGCTTTTTCGGGACAGGGGCGAGCGGGGAGCTGTTTTTT. This translates into CASSFFGTGASGELFF.

V and J are TRBV7-9 and TRBJ2-7, with D perhaps being TRBD1 or TRBD2 (6 bases each). Per the germline V gene, CDR1 is SEHNR and CDR2 is FQNEAQ (reference sequence). Trimming removed 4 bases at V and 3 bases at J, with 13 bases between. The CDR3 has 14 residues. The CDR3 here is CASSSPGAIYEQYF. The CDR3 coding sequence is TGTGCCAGCAGCTCCCCGGGGGCTATCTACGAGCAGTACTTC. Variable domain in full (rest from reference TRBV7-9 and TRBJ2-7): DTGVSQNPRHKITKRGQNVTFRCDPISEHNRLYWYRQTLGQGPEFLTYFQNEAQLEKSRLLSDRFSAERPKGSFSTLEIQRTEQGDSAMYLCASSSPGAIYEQYFGPGTRLTVT.

This clone was seen more than once but under ten times. The CDR3 spells CASSLVTGANVLTF. As DNA, the CDR3 is TGTGCCAGCAGCTTAGTAACCGGGGCCAACGTCCTGACTTTC. This sequence joins TRBV7-8 and TRBJ2-6; D not certain. Germline loops: CDR1 SGHVS, CDR2 FQNEAQ. The V gene lost 1 base and the J gene lost 4 bases, with 5 bases spanning the gap. The CDR3 extends over 14 amino acids.

The chain couples TRBV10-3 to TRBJ2-7; D uncertain. Germline V gene lookup returns CDR1 ENHRY and CDR2 SYGVKD. Trimming took off 3 bases at V and 2 bases at J, with 14 bases between the two ends. The CDR3 is 15 residues long. The CDR3 spells CAISDSGDPPYEQYF. Written as DNA, the CDR3 is TGTGCCATCAGTGATTCAGGTGATCCCCCCTACGAGCAGTACTTC.

The chain has TRBV28 and TRBJ2-7, with D perhaps given as TRBD1 or TRBD2 (5 bases each). This CDR3 has 11 amino acids. V lost 4 bases to trimming and J lost 6 bases, with 7 bases between them. CDR1 and CDR2 (germline): MDHEN, SYDVKM. CDR3: CASSWGREQYF. In nucleotides, the CDR3 is TGTGCCAGCAGTTGGGGACGCGAGCAGTACTTC.

V and J are TRBV19 and TRBJ1-2, with D possibly matching TRBD1 (5 bases). Trimming removed 3 bases at V and 3 bases at J, with 11 bases between. Germline values: CDR1 LNHDA, CDR2 SQIVND (reference sequence). The length of the CDR3 is 14 residues. The CDR3 region has the DNA TGTGCCAGTAGTATTGAGGGGACCTACTATGGCTACACCTTC. Protein product: CASSIEGTYYGYTF.

The count of this clone is one. CDR3 DNA sequence: TGTGCCAGCAGCTTTGAGGGGACGCCGGGACTGTTTTTT. It yields the protein CASSFEGTPGLFF. The genes are TRBV11-2 and TRBJ1-4, with TRBD1 as a possible D gene (5 bases). V lost 3 bases and J 13 bases, leaving 15 bases between the germline ends. CDR1 is SGHAT, CDR2 FQNNGV, per germline. The CDR3 runs to 13 residues.

This clone was detected only once. The chain carries TRBV10-2 and TRBJ2-3; D is perhaps TRBD1 (5 bases). V was cut by 7 bases and J by 4 bases, with 15 bases left in between. CDR3 length equals 14 residues. Per germline, CDR1 WSHSY and CDR2 SAAADI. CDR3 in DNA: TGCGCCAGCACTAGGCAGGGTAACCCAGATACGCAGTATTTT. Translation gives CASTRQGNPDTQYF.